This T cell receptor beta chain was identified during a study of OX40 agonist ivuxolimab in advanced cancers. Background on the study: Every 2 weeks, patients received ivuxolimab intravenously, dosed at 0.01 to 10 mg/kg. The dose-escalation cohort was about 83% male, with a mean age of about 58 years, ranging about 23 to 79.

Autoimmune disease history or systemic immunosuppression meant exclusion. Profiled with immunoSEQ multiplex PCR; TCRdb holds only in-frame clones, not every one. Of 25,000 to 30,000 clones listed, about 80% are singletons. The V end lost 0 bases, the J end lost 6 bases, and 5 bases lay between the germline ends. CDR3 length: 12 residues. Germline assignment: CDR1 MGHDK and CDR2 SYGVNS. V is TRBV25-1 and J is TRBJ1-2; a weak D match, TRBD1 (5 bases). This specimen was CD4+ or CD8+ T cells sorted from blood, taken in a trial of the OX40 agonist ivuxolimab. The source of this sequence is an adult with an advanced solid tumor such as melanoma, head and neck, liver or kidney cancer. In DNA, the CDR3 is TGTGCCAGCAGTGAATACAGGGATGGCTACACCTTC. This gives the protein CASSEYRDGYTF.